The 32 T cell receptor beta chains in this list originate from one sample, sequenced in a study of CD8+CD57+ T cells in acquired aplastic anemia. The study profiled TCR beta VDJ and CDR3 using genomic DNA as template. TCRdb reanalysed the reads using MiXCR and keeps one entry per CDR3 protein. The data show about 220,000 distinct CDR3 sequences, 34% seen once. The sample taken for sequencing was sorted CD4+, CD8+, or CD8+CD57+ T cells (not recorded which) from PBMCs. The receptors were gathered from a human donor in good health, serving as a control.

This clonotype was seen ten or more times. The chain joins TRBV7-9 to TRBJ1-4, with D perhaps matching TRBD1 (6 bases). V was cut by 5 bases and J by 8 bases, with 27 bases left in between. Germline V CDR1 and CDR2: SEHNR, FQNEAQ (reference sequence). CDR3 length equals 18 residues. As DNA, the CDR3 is TGTGCCAGCAGCCTGAATACCGTCCTGGGACACCGAGACGAAAAACTGTTTTTT. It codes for CASSLNTVLGHRDEKLFF.

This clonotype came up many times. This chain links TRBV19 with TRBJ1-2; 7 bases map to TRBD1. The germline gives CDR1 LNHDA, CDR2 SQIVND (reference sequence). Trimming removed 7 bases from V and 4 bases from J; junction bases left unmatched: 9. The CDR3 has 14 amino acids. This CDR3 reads CASTRQGSTYGYTF. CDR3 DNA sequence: TGTGCCAGTACCCGACAGGGTAGTACCTATGGCTACACCTTC.

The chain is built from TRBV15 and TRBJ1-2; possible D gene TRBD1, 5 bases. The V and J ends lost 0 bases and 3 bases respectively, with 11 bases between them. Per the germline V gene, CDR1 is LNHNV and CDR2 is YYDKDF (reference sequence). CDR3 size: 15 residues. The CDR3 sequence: CATSREAGIYYGYTF. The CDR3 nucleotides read TGTGCCACCAGCAGAGAAGCAGGGATCTACTATGGCTACACCTTC. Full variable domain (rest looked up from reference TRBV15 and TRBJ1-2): DAMVIQNPRYQVTQFGKPVTLSCSQTLNHNVMYWYQQKSSQAPKLLFHYYDKDFNNEADTPDNFQSRRPNTSFCFLDIRSPGLGDTAMYLCATSREAGIYYGYTFGSGTRLTVV.

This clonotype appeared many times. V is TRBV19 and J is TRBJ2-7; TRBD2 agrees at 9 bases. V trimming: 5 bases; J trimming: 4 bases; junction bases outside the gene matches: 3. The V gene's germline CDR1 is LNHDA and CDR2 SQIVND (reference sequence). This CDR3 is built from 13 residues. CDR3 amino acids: CASSGSGSYEQYF. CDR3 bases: TGTGCCAGTAGTGGTAGCGGGAGTTACGAGCAGTACTTC.

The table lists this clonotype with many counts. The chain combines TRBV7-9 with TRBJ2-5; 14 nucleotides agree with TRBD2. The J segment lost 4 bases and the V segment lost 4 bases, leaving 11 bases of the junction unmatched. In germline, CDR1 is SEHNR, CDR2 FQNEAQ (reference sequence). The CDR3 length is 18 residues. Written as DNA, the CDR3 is TGTGCCAGCAGCTGGCAAAGGCGCGGGACTAGCGGGGGAGAGACCCAGTACTTC. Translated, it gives CASSWQRRGTSGGETQYF.

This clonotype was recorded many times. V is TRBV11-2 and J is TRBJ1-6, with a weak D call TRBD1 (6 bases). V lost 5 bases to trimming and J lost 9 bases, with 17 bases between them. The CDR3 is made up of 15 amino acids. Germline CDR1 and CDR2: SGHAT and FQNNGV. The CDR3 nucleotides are TGTGCCAGCAGCATAAACACAGGGAGGTTTTCACCCCTCCACTTT. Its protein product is CASSINTGRFSPLHF.

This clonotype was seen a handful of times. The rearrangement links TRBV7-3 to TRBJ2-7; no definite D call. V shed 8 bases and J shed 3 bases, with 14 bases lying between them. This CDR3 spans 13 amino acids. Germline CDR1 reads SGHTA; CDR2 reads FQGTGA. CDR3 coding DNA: TGTGCCAGCTCACCATACGCGGACTACGAGCAGTACTTC. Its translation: CASSPYADYEQYF.

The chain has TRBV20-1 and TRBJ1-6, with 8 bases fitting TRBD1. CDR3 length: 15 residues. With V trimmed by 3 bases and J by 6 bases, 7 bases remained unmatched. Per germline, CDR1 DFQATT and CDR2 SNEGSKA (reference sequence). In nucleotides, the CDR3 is TGCAGTGCTAGCGTTTCGGGACAGGTTAATTCACCCCTCCACTTT. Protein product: CSASVSGQVNSPLHF.

For the CDR3, the DNA is TGTGCCAGCAGCCCCGGGTGGGACGGAATCAGCTCCTACGAGCAGTACTTC. Its protein is CASSPGWDGISSYEQYF. The V and J genes are TRBV11-2 and TRBJ2-7; either TRBD1 or TRBD2 may supply D (5 bases each). Germline CDR1 and CDR2: SGHAT and FQNNGV. This CDR3 is built from 17 residues. The V end was cut by 5 bases, the J end by 0 bases, with 20 bases between.

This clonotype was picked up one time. The CDR3 here is CASSQETASGLADTQYF. CDR3 nucleotide sequence: TGCGCCAGCAGCCAAGAAACGGCTAGCGGTCTGGCAGATACGCAGTATTTT. This chain links TRBV4-1 with TRBJ2-3; 7 positions match TRBD2. Looked up from germline, CDR1 is MGHRA and CDR2 is YSYEKL. Unmatched junction bases numbered 10, after V lost 0 bases and J lost 4 bases. The CDR3 loop spans 17 amino acids.

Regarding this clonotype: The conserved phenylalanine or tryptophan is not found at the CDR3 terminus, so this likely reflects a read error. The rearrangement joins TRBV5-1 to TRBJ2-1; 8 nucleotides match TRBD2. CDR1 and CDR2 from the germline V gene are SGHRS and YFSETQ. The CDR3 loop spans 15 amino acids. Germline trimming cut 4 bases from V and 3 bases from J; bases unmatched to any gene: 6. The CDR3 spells CASSLSGTDYNEQFL. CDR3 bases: TGCGCCAGCAGCCTTAGCGGGACGGACTACAATGAGCAGTTCCTC.

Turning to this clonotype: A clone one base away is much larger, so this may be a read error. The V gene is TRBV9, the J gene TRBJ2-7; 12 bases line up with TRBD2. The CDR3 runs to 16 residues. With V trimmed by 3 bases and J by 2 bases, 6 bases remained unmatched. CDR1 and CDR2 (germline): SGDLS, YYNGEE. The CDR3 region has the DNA TGTGCCAGCAGCGGCCGACTAGCGGGGGAACCCTACGAGCAGTACTTC. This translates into CASSGRLAGEPYEQYF.

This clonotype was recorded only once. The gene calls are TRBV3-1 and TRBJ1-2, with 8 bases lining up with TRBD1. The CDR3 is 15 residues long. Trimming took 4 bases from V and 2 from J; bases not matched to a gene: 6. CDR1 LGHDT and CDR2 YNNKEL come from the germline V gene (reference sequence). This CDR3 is CASSRKDRANYGYTF. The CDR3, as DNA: TGTGCCAGCAGCCGAAAGGACAGGGCCAACTATGGCTACACCTTC.

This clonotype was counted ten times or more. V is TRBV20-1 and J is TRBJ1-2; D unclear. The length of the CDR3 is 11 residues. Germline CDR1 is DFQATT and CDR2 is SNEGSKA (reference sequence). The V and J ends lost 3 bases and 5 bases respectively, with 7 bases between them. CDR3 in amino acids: CSASQGYGYTF. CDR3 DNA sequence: TGCAGTGCTAGTCAAGGATATGGCTACACCTTC.

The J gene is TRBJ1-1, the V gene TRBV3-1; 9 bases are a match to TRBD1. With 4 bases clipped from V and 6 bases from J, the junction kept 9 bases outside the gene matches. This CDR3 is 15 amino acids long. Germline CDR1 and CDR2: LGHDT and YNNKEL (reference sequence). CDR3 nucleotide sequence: TGTGCCAGCAGCCTAAGCCTGACAGGGGGGGCTGAAGCTTTCTTT. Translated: CASSLSLTGGAEAFF.

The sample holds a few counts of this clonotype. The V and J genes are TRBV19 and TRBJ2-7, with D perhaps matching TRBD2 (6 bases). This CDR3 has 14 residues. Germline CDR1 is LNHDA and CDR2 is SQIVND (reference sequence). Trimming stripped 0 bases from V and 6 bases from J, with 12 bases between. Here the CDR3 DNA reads TGTGCCAGTAGTATAGAGCGGGACGCGGGCGAGCAGTACTTC. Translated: CASSIERDAGEQYF.

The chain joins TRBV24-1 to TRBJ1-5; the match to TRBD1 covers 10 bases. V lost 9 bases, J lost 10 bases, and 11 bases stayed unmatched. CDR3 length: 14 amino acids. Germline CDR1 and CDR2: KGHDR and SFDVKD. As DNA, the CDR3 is TGTGCCACCTCATCCGGACAGGGGGGTCTTCCCCAGCATTTT. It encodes CATSSGQGGLPQHF.

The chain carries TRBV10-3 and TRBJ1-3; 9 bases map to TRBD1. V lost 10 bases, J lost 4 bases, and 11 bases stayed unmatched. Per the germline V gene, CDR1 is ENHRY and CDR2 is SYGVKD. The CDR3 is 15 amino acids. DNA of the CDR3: TGTGCCAGCAGAGCGACAGGGGGGTCGGGAAACACCATATATTTT. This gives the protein CASRATGGSGNTIYF.

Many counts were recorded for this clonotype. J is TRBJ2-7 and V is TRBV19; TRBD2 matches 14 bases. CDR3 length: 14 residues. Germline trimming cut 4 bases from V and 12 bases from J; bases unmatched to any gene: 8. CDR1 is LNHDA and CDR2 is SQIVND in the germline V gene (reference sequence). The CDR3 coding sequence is TGTGCCAGTAGTACGACGGGACTAGCGGGAGTCCCGTACTTC. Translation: CASSTTGLAGVPYF.

The CDR3 DNA sequence: TGTGCCAGCAGTTTATTGCGGCTAGCGGGAGGATTGGAGACCCAGTACTTC. It specifies CASSLLRLAGGLETQYF. This rearrangement joins TRBV28 to TRBJ2-5, with 11 positions matching TRBD2. Germline V gene lookup returns CDR1 MDHEN and CDR2 SYDVKM. The V and J ends lost 1 base and 5 bases, in that order; junction bases with no gene match: 9. The CDR3 contains 17 residues. Drawing the rest from reference TRBV28 and TRBJ2-5, the complete variable domain is DVKVTQSSRYLVKRTGEKVFLECVQDMDHENMFWYRQDPGLGLRLIYFSYDVKMKEKGDIPEGYSVSREKKERFSLILESASTNQTSMYLCASSLLRLAGGLETQYFGPGTRLLVL.

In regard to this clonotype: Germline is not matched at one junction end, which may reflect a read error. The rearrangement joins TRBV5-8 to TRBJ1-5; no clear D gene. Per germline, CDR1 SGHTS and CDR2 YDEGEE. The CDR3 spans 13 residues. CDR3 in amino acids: CACSLGGNQPQHF. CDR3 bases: TGTGCCTGCAGCTTGGGAGGGAATCAGCCCCAGCATTTT.

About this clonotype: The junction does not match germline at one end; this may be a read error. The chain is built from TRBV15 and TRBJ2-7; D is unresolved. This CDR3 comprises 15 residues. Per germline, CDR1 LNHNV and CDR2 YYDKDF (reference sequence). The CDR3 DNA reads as TGTGCCACCAGCAGGGACCACTCCCAGATCTACGAGCAATACTTC. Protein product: CATSRDHSQIYEQYF. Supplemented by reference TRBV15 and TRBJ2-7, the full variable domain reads DAMVIQNPRYQVTQFGKPVTLSCSQTLNHNVMYWYQQKSSQAPKLLFHYYDKDFNNEADTPDNFQSRRPNTSFCFLDIRSPGLGDTAMYLCATSRDHSQIYEQYFGPGTRLTVT.

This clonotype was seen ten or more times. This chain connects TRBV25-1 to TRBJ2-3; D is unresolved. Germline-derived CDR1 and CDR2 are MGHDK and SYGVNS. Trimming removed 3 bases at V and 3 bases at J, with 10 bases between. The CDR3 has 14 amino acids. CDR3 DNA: TGTGCCAGCAGTGATTCCGATTGGACAGATACGCAGTATTTT. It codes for CASSDSDWTDTQYF.

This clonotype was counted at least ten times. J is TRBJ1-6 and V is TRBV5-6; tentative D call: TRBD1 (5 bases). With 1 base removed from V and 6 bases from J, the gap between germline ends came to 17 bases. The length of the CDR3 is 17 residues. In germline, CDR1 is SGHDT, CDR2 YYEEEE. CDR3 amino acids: CASSLKERDYANSPLHF. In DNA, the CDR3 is TGTGCCAGCAGCTTGAAGGAACGGGACTACGCTAATTCACCCCTCCACTTT.

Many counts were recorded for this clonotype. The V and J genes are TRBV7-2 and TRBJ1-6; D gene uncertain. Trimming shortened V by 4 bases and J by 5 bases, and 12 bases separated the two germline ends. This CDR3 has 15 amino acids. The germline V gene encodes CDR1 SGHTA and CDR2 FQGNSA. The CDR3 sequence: CASSSAKNNNSPLHF. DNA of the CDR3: TGTGCCAGCAGCTCCGCGAAAAACAATAATTCACCCCTCCACTTT.

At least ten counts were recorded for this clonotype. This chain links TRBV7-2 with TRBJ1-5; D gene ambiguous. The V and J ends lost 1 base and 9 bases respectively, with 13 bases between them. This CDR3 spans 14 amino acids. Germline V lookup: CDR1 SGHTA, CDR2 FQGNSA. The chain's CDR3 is CASSLVQFGGPQHF. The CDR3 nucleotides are TGTGCCAGCAGCTTAGTGCAGTTCGGAGGGCCCCAGCATTTT. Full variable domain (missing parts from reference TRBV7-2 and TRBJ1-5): GAGVSQSPSNKVTEKGKDVELRCDPISGHTALYWYRQSLGQGLEFLIYFQGNSAPDKSGLPSDRFSAERTGGSVSTLTIQRTQQEDSAVYLCASSLVQFGGPQHFGDGTRLSIL.

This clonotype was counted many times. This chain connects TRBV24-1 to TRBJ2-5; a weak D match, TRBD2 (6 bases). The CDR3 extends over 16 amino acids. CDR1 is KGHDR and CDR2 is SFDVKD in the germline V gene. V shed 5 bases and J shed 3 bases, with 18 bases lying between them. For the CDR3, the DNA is TGTGCCACCAGTGGGGGAGGCCAGGCGCCCAAAGAGACCCAGTACTTC. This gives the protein CATSGGGQAPKETQYF.

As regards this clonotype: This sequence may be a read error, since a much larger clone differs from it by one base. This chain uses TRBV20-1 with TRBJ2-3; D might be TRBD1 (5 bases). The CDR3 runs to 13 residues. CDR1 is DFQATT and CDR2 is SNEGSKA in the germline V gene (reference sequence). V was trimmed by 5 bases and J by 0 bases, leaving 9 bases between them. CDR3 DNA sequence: TGCAGTGCTTCAGGGATTAGCACAGATACGCAGTATTTT. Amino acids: CSASGISTDTQYF.

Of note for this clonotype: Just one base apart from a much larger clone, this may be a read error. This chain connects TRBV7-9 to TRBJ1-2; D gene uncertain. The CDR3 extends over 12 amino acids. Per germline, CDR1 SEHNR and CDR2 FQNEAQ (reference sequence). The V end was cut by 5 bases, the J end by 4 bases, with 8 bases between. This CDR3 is CASSRETYGYTF. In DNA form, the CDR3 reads TGTGCCAGCAGCAGGGAGACCTATGGCTACACCTTC.

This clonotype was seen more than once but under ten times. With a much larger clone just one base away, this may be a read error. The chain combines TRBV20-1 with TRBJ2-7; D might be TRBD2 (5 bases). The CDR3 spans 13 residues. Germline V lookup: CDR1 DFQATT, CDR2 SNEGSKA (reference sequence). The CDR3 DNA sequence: TGCAGTGCTGAGACCGGGATATCCTACGAGCAGTGCTTC. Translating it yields CSAETGISYEQCF.

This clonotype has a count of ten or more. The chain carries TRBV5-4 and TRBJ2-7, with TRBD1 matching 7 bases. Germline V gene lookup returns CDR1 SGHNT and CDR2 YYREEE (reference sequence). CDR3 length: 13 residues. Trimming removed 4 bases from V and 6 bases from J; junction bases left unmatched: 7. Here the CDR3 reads CASSTWTGIEQYF. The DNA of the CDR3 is TGTGCCAGCAGCACCTGGACAGGAATCGAGCAGTACTTC.

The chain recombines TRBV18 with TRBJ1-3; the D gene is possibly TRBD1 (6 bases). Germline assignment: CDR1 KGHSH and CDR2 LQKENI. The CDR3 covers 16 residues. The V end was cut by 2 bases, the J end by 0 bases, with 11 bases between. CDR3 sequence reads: CASSPTGTSSGNTIYF. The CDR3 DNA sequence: TGTGCCAGCTCACCAACCGGGACATCCTCTGGAAACACCATATATTTT.